These T cell receptor beta chains were read from a single sample in a study of blood T cell repertoires in COVID-19. Data came from immunoSEQ multiplex PCR; TCRdb stores just in-frame clones and leaves some out. The top ten clones hold roughly 2% of a sample with approximately 170,000 clones, roughly 91% of them seen once. The sequenced sample consisted of peripheral blood. The origin of the receptors is a man aged 45 to 65 who had recovered from COVID-19. Both conserved end residues are part of each CDR3. Fields, in order: V gene, CDR3 length, CDR3 protein.

TRBV21-1	15	CASSKGSGPGHEQFF
TRBV10-1	15	CASSDPLDTQETQYF
TRBV3-1/TRBV3-2	15	CASSLGWGGYEKLFF
TRBV30	17	CAWSRRGPRQGGETQYF
TRBV28	15	CASSTRTGTGNIQYF
TRBV28	12	CASSLSGAPYTF
TRBV6-5	15	CASSYSKAANQPQHF
TRBV5-6	16	CASSSGTGVNTGELFF
TRBV5-1	16	CASSSASGGPSYEQYF
TRBV2	13	CASGTLESYEQYF
TRBV29-1	15	CSVEDRPLRGYGYTF
TRBV4-3	19	CASSLSPGQGPPSSYEQYF
TRBV9	15	CASSVVTSGAGELFF